These T cell receptor beta chains were read from a single sample in a study of cytomegalovirus exposure and HLA in healthy donors. Method: immunoSEQ multiplex PCR; TCRdb's copy keeps in-frame clones and lacks some. This sample yields approximately 100,000 clones, of which roughly 69% are seen a single time; roughly 2.6% belongs to the top ten. The sample was PBMCs. These receptors all come from a man aged 50-60 years in good health and CMV-seropositive. The CDR3 runs from the conserved cysteine through the conserved F or W. Fields, in order: J gene, V gene, clone size, D gene, CDR3 DNA, CDR3 protein. A D gene is named only where the DNA matches it firmly. Only some rows state a clone size, as once, few, many or a class for expanded clones.

j_gene: TRBJ2-7
v_gene: TRBV11-1
abundance: .
d_gene: TRBD1
CDR3nt: TGTGCCAGCAGCTTACGGGACAGGTTCTACGAGCAGTACTTC
CDR3aa: CASSLRDRFYEQYF

j_gene: TRBJ2-1
v_gene: TRBV30
abundance: .
d_gene: TRBD1
CDR3nt: TGTGCCTGGACCGCCCAGGGGGCACTGAATGAGCAGTTCTTC
CDR3aa: CAWTAQGALNEQFF

j_gene: TRBJ1-1
v_gene: TRBV4-1
abundance: .
d_gene: TRBD1
CDR3nt: TGCGCCAGCAGCCCCGGGACAGACCTGAACACTGAAGCTTTCTTT
CDR3aa: CASSPGTDLNTEAFF

j_gene: TRBJ2-1
v_gene: TRBV29-1
abundance: few
d_gene: .
CDR3nt: TGCAGCGTTGACTGGCAGCGACGGGGTGAGCAGTTCTTC
CDR3aa: CSVDWQRRGEQFF

j_gene: TRBJ1-2
v_gene: TRBV29-1
abundance: .
d_gene: .
CDR3nt: TGCAGCGTTGAAGATGCGGGGTCGGGTTTTGGAGGCTACACCTTC
CDR3aa: CSVEDAGSGFGGYTF

j_gene: TRBJ1-5
v_gene: TRBV19
abundance: few
d_gene: .
CDR3nt: TGTGCCAGTAGTCGAGGGTCCATCTCCGGCAATCAGCCCCAGCATTTT
CDR3aa: CASSRGSISGNQPQHF

j_gene: TRBJ2-7
v_gene: TRBV11-2
abundance: .
d_gene: TRBD2
CDR3nt: TGTGCCAGCAGCCCTCGGATTGCGGGAGGTTCCGAGCAGTACTTC
CDR3aa: CASSPRIAGGSEQYF

j_gene: TRBJ1-1
v_gene: TRBV25-1
abundance: .
d_gene: TRBD1
CDR3nt: TGTGCCAGCAGTGGACAGGGACAACAAGGAACTGAAGCTTTCTTT
CDR3aa: CASSGQGQQGTEAFF

j_gene: TRBJ1-1
v_gene: TRBV20-1
abundance: .
d_gene: .
CDR3nt: TGCAGTGCTACCACGGGTCCTGAAGCTTTCTTT
CDR3aa: CSATTGPEAFF

j_gene: TRBJ1-3
v_gene: TRBV7-2
abundance: few
d_gene: .
CDR3nt: TGTGCCAGCAGCTTATGGGGGGGCTCTGGAAACACCATATATTTT
CDR3aa: CASSLWGGSGNTIYF

j_gene: TRBJ1-2
v_gene: TRBV6-5
abundance: .
d_gene: .
CDR3nt: TGTGCCAGCACCATAGGGGGGGAAGGAGGCTATGGCTACACCTTC
CDR3aa: CASTIGGEGGYGYTF

j_gene: TRBJ1-6
v_gene: TRBV4-1
abundance: .
d_gene: TRBD1
CDR3nt: TGCGCCAGCAGCCCTCGGGACAGGCAGAGCTCCTATAATTCACCCCTCCACTTT
CDR3aa: CASSPRDRQSSYNSPLHF

j_gene: TRBJ2-3
v_gene: TRBV7-3
abundance: .
d_gene: .
CDR3nt: TGTGCCAGCAGTTGCAGGGCCGGATTCACAGATACGCAGTATTTT
CDR3aa: CASSCRAGFTDTQYF

j_gene: TRBJ2-7
v_gene: TRBV5-5
abundance: .
d_gene: TRBD2
CDR3nt: TGTGCCAGCAGCTTGGTACTAGCGGGGCGAGGGGAGCAGTACTTC
CDR3aa: CASSLVLAGRGEQYF

j_gene: TRBJ1-4
v_gene: TRBV5-8
abundance: once
d_gene: TRBD1
CDR3nt: TGTGCCAGCAGCTCCGGGACAGGCCCCCTAGGACTGTTTTTT
CDR3aa: CASSSGTGPLGLFF

j_gene: TRBJ1-3
v_gene: TRBV2
abundance: .
d_gene: TRBD1
CDR3nt: TGTGCCAGCAGCTCGGAGGGGGCGGCTGGAAACACCATATATTTT
CDR3aa: CASSSEGAAGNTIYF

j_gene: TRBJ1-4
v_gene: TRBV2
abundance: once
d_gene: .
CDR3nt: TGTGCCAGCAGGTGGAGGGGCGCGGGGGAAAAACTGTTTTTT
CDR3aa: CASRWRGAGEKLFF

j_gene: TRBJ2-5
v_gene: TRBV5-4
abundance: .
d_gene: TRBD1
CDR3nt: TGTGCCAGCAGCGACCCTCCTGCAGGGGGCAAGACCCAGTACTTC
CDR3aa: CASSDPPAGGKTQYF